These T cell receptor beta chains were read from a single sample in a study of T cell responses to AZD1222 COVID-19 vaccine. Profiling relied on immunoSEQ multiplex PCR, and the TCRdb table lists in-frame clones only, not all of them. The table has around 110,000 clones, more than 75% seen once; the top ten hold 20% to 25%. The specimen comprised peripheral blood, sampled on day 0 of AZD1222 vaccination. These receptor sequences come from an adult in good health. Each CDR3 is given with its conserved first and last residue. Each record gives: CDR3 length, J gene, clone size, V gene, D gene, CDR3 DNA, CDR3 protein. D genes are given only for firm matches. Not all rows give a size; the values are once, few, many and, for expanded clones, a class.

15 | TRBJ1-5 | - | TRBV6-5 | TRBD1 | TGTGCCAGCAGTTCCACAGGGGGCCCAGGTCAGCCCCAGCATTTT | CASSSTGGPGQPQHF
18 | TRBJ2-7 | few | TRBV7-8 | TRBD2 | TGTGCCAGCAGCTTAGAGTCTAGCGGGGGGCTCAGCTCCTACGAGCAGTACTTC | CASSLESSGGLSSYEQYF
16 | TRBJ1-3 | - | TRBV5-4 | TRBD1 | TGTGCCAGCAGCTTGGGGGGAAGACAGGGTGGAAACACCATATATTTT | CASSLGGRQGGNTIYF
13 | TRBJ1-2 | - | TRBV7-2 | - | TGTGCCAGCAGCTTAGGGACAGCCGGGGGCTACACCTTC | CASSLGTAGGYTF
16 | TRBJ2-5 | - | TRBV4-1 | TRBD2 | TGCGCCAGCAGCCAAGGTGGCGGGACTACTTCGGGGACCCAGTACTTC | CASSQGGGTTSGTQYF
12 | TRBJ2-3 | - | TRBV5-6 | - | TGTGCCAGCAGCTTCGGAGCAACAACGCAGTATTTT | CASSFGATTQYF
14 | TRBJ1-6 | - | TRBV5-1 | - | TGCGCCAGCAGCTACGGAATAGTTCAGGAACCCCTCCACTTT | CASSYGIVQEPLHF
13 | TRBJ1-6 | - | TRBV7-3 | - | TGTGCCAGCAGCTTAACAATGTATTCACCCCTCCACTTT | CASSLTMYSPLHF
11 | TRBJ2-7 | - | TRBV30 | - | TGTGCCTGGGGTCAGGCTACGGAGCAGTACTTC | CAWGQATEQYF
14 | TRBJ2-1 | - | TRBV2 | - | TGTGCCAGCCGTAGCCCCACGGGCTACAATGAGCAGTTCTTC | CASRSPTGYNEQFF
16 | TRBJ2-1 | - | TRBV2 | TRBD2 | TGTGCCAGCAACTTCCCGGGACTACAATCTTACAATGAGCAGTTCTTC | CASNFPGLQSYNEQFF
14 | TRBJ1-1 | - | TRBV13 | - | TGTGCCAGCAGCGAAGGCCGGACTCCAACGGAAGCTTTCTTT | CASSEGRTPTEAFF
14 | TRBJ1-6 | - | TRBV10-3 | - | TGTGCCTCCGAGTCGGTGGATTATAATTCACCCCTCCACTTT | CASESVDYNSPLHF
16 | TRBJ2-1 | - | TRBV11-2 | TRBD2 | TGTGCCAGCAGCGGACTAGCGGGGGCCATATACAATGAGCAGTTCTTC | CASSGLAGAIYNEQFF
13 | TRBJ1-1 | - | TRBV4-3 | - | TGCGCCAGCAGTAAACAGATGAACACTGAAGCTTTCTTT | CASSKQMNTEAFF
13 | TRBJ1-5 | - | TRBV7-2 | - | TGTGCCAGCAGCTCCCTTAGGGATCAGCCCCAGCATTTT | CASSSLRDQPQHF
19 | TRBJ1-5 | once | TRBV7-6 | - | TGTGCCAGCAGCTTACGACCCCCGGGTACGGTATCTCAGGGGCCGGCCCAGCATTTT | CASSLRPPGTVSQGPAQHF
16 | TRBJ2-1 | few | TRBV5-1 | TRBD2 | TGCGCCAGCAGTCCGGGTGCGGGGGGCCTCGACAATGAGCAGTTCTTC | CASSPGAGGLDNEQFF
13 | TRBJ2-2 | - | TRBV29-1 | TRBD1 | TGCAGCGTTGTGGAGACAGGGGCCGGGGAGCTGTTTTTT | CSVVETGAGELFF
14 | TRBJ1-2 | - | TRBV30 | TRBD1 | TGTGCCTGCCTAAGTAAGACAGGGACCTATGGCTACACCTTC | CACLSKTGTYGYTF
14 | TRBJ1-5 | - | TRBV7-2 | - | TGTGCCAGCAGCATAGGAGGATTTAATCAGCCCCAGCATTTT | CASSIGGFNQPQHF
12 | TRBJ1-5 | - | TRBV10-3 | - | TGTGCCATCAGTGATAGCGATCAGCCCCAGCATTTT | CAISDSDQPQHF
16 | TRBJ2-1 | - | TRBV7-2 | TRBD2 | TGTGCCAGCAGCACCGGGAGGGCGGGGTTTTTGGATGAGCAGTTCTTC | CASSTGRAGFLDEQFF
17 | TRBJ2-3 | - | TRBV7-2 | TRBD1 | TGTGCCAGCAGCGTCTATCCACAGGGGGCGCGTAGAGATACGCAGTATTTT | CASSVYPQGARRDTQYF
16 | TRBJ1-1 | - | TRBV20-1 | TRBD1 | TGCAGTGCTAGTCCCCCGGACAGGGGGCGTGGAACTGAAGCTTTCTTT | CSASPPDRGRGTEAFF
15 | TRBJ1-5 | - | TRBV6-2/TRBV6-3 | - | TGTGCCAGCAGTTACGGGCGGCAGGATAATCAGCCCCAGCATTTT | CASSYGRQDNQPQHF
15 | TRBJ1-2 | once | TRBV7-2 | TRBD1 | TGTGCCAGCAGCGAGGGACAGGGAGTCAACTATGGCTACACCTTC | CASSEGQGVNYGYTF
15 | TRBJ1-3 | - | TRBV7-2 | - | TGTGCCAGCAGCTTACAGGGACGTCTGGGAAACACCATATATTTT | CASSLQGRLGNTIYF
13 | TRBJ2-4 | - | TRBV12-5 | - | TGTGCTAGTGGACTAGCTCCCAAAAACATTCAGTACTTC | CASGLAPKNIQYF
12 | TRBJ2-5 | - | TRBV10-3 | - | TGTGCCATCAGTGAGTCGAGAGAGACCCAGTACTTC | CAISESRETQYF
15 | TRBJ2-1 | - | TRBV15 | - | TGTGCCACCAGCAGAGATTTCAACAGGTACAATGAGCAGTTCTTC | CATSRDFNRYNEQFF